The entry below describes one T cell receptor (beta chain). Its antigen remains unidentified. This specimen comes from a study of identical twins. Overall study results and limits: Insertion counts were lower in abundant cord blood beta clonotypes, a trend that memory repertoires did not show.

TCRdb re-called the 5' RACE reads through MiXCR, storing one row per CDR3 protein. The table lists roughly 1.6 million distinct CDR3 sequences, about 30% of them singletons. The CDR3 consists of 17 residues. The J segment lost 15 bases and the V segment lost 0 bases, leaving 16 bases of the junction unmatched. The germline V gene encodes CDR1 MNHEY and CDR2 SVGAGI. The receptor was derived from a newborn girl in good health. The sample taken for sequencing was cord blood. The V and J genes are TRBV6-5 and TRBJ2-1; 11 bases are shared with TRBD2. For the CDR3, the DNA is TGTGCCAGCAGTTACTCATTCAGGGTAGCGGGAGGGCCAAGATGGTTCTTC. This codes for CASSYSFRVAGGPRWFF.